This T cell receptor beta chain was retrieved from a study of tumor and adjacent non-tumor tissue in lung cancer (dated by TCRdb to 2016 to 2018). With respect to the entire study: Of the cohort, 11 to 12 patients had adenocarcinoma, 2 had squamous cell carcinoma and 1 had small cell lung cancer. Ages among the roughly 15 patients ranged from roughly 31 to 76 years, there were 10 or so men and 5 women, and disease was at TNM stage I to III. Sequencing generated a total of 120 million or so productive TCRbeta reads, averaging around 4.3 million reads per sample. Bulk TCRbeta repertoires were compared between lung tumor tissue and matched distant non-tumor lung tissue obtained from more than twelve lung cancer patients. TCRbeta CDR3 sequencing was performed on roughly 32 paired specimens, with one tumor sample and one normal lung sample collected per patient.

CDR1 is given as SQVTM and CDR2 as ANQGSEA, both from the germline V gene. The CDR3, from cysteine to phenylalanine, totals 13 residues. Only the CDR3 region is kept as DNA, spanning 39 bases read in frame from base 1. RNA was extracted from bulk unsorted tissue and checked for quality with a NanoDrop ND-1000 and an Agilent 2100. For the normal lung samples, distant non-tumor tissue was collected more than 3 cm away from the tumor edge. Newly diagnosed lung cancer patients without prior chemotherapy who had been admitted for thoracic surgery in China between August and November 2014 were enrolled as donors. Patients with previous radiotherapy or chemotherapy, or with another concurrent cancer, were excluded from the study. Pieces of surgical tissue measuring about 1-2.1 cm3 were kept in RNAlater solution and stored at -80 degrees C until use. Turning to this clonotype: What this receptor recognizes is not known. One end of the junction is discordant with germline, which a read error may explain.

What the study reported, not specific to this receptor: Tumor tissue showed significantly higher TCR diversity (inverse Simpson) than normal lung tissue, at roughly 430 vs 170 (P = 0.0075, Mann-Whitney U test). Only about 15 patients were in the cohort, and the authors stated that larger samples and more detailed clinical data are needed. Because peripheral blood was not sequenced, the blood TCRbeta repertoires of the lung cancer patients in the study went unexamined. TCR diversity was significantly higher in younger patients, and higher tumor TCR diversity was associated with shorter overall and disease-free survival. Neither the sequencing platform nor unique molecular identifiers are mentioned in the methods. A significantly larger cumulative share of the repertoire was made up by the top 100 clones in normal lung than in tumor tissue.

The library was built by means of multiplex PCR. For sequencing, an Illumina HiSeq 2500 was employed. TCRbeta libraries were built by three rounds of nested PCR using primers (Table S4), following protocols modified from ARM-PCR. PCR products of 200-500 bp were gel-excised and purified with the QIAquick gel extraction kit before sequencing. The study's processing was this. Trimmomatic was used to clean the reads, FLASH merged the cleaned reads into complete CDR3 sequences, and MiTCR assigned the sequences to V(D)J germline segments. Clonal diversity was calculated as the inverse Simpson's index using VDJtools. Productive reads were defined as in-frame sequences without a premature stop codon. TCRdb took the public reads, trimmed them with fastp at Q25, ran MiXCR for clone calling and kept in-frame beta chains. Each entry merges the rows of one CDR3 protein and shows their most common DNA and genes. V and J calls and clone size were set by TCRdb, not the authors. The table for this sample lists 60,000 to 85,000 distinct CDR3 sequences; less than 85% of them were counted only once. The ten largest clones add up to around 38% of the sample.

The receptor was derived from a man between 65 and 85 years old with non-small cell lung cancer. This receptor chain uses TRBV29-1 and TRBJ2-5; the best D guess is TRBD1, with 6 bases matching. The source material was distant non-tumor lung tissue. CDR3 region: CSVGDRLQETQHF. The DNA sequence is as follows: TGCAGCGTTGGCGACAGGTTGCAAGAGACCCAGCACTTC.